The 12 T cell receptor beta chains presented below share a single source sample, sequenced in a study of human CD4 T cells and Enterobacteriaceae. All CD4+ cells other than CD45RA+CCR7+CD95- naive cells were sorted as memory, over 95% pure. Measured with immunoSEQ multiplex PCR; TCRdb has only the in-frame clones, and not every one. The sample lists some 30,000 clones; roughly four fifths were seen once. What was sequenced was memory CD4+ T cells from blood. The receptors originated from a human donor in good health.

With regard to this clone: This sample also contains other DNA sequences that code for the same CDR3. The chain is built from TRBV27 and TRBJ1-1; TRBD1 is a possible D gene (5 bases). The CDR3 contains 13 residues. Germline V gives CDR1 MNHEY, CDR2 SMNVEV (reference sequence). V was clipped by 3 bases and J by 1 base, with 6 bases between them. The CDR3, as DNA: TGTGCCAGCAGTTTCAGGGAGAACACTGAAGCTTTCTTT. Protein: CASSFRENTEAFF.

V is TRBV28 and J is TRBJ1-4; D gene unclear. V lost 3 bases and J lost 6, with 17 bases in between. Germline assignment: CDR1 MDHEN and CDR2 SYDVKM. The CDR3 covers 16 residues. The CDR3 DNA reads TGTGCCAGCAGTTTTCTAGGGAATAGTTGGGATGAAAAACTGTTTTTT. Protein: CASSFLGNSWDEKLFF.

V gene TRBV28 combines with J gene TRBJ2-6; tentatively, D is TRBD2 (5 bases). Trimming pared 10 bases from V and 0 bases from J, leaving 13 bases between. Germline CDR1 and CDR2: MDHEN and SYDVKM. This CDR3 has 15 amino acids. CDR3 in amino acids: CATRTFSSGANVLTF. CDR3 nucleotides: TGTGCCACCCGGACTTTTAGCTCTGGGGCCAACGTCCTGACTTTC.

About this clone: The sample holds other DNA sequences that translate to the same CDR3. This rearrangement joins TRBV6-1 to TRBJ1-2; perhaps TRBD1 as D (6 bases). The CDR3 runs 13 residues. The germline gives CDR1 MNHNS, CDR2 SASEGT. Between the trimmed V and J ends, which lost 2 bases and 3 bases, there was a span of 7 bases. The CDR3 nucleotides read TGTGCCAGCAGTGAAACAGGGTACTATGGCTACACCTTC. Protein: CASSETGYYGYTF.

A note on this clone: A read error may produce the germline difference seen at one junction end. The chain joins TRBV7-9 to TRBJ2-7; D unresolved. Germline-derived CDR1 and CDR2 are SEHNR and FQNEAQ (reference sequence). There are 11 residues in the CDR3. CDR3 loop: CASSLDLGLDF. CDR3 coding DNA: TGTGCCAGCAGCTTAGACTTAGGCCTTGACTTC.

DNA for the CDR3: TGTGCCAGCGGAGGGACTAGCAGTGGTGAGCAGTTCTTC. It codes for CASGGTSSGEQFF. This sequence joins TRBV7-3 and TRBJ2-1, with TRBD2 matching 9 bases. The CDR3 is made up of 13 amino acids. V shed 8 bases and J 9 bases; nucleotides not matched to a gene: 8. Germline V gene data show CDR1 as SGHTA and CDR2 as FQGTGA.

This chain links TRBV27 with TRBJ2-1; TRBD1 matches at 9 bases. Germline lookup yields CDR1 MNHEY and CDR2 SMNVEV (reference sequence). The ends lost 6 bases at V and 0 bases at J; junction bases unmatched: 9. The CDR3 sequence is 17 residues long. The DNA of the CDR3 is TGTGCCAGCAGGTCGGACAGGGGCCTACTCTCCTACAATGAGCAGTTCTTC. It translates to CASRSDRGLLSYNEQFF.

The chain has TRBV6-1 and TRBJ1-4, with D unresolved. V shed 1 base and J shed 3 bases, with 6 bases lying between them. The length of the CDR3 is 14 residues. CDR1 and CDR2 (germline): MNHNS, SASEGT. CDR3 sequence (DNA): TGTGCCAGCAGTGAAGTCGGACCTAATGAAAAACTGTTTTTT. This gives the protein CASSEVGPNEKLFF.

The chain uses TRBV5-1 and TRBJ2-5; D is perhaps TRBD1 (5 bases). CDR1 SGHRS and CDR2 YFSETQ come from the germline V gene. V was trimmed by 0 bases and J by 5 bases, leaving 14 bases between them. This CDR3 comprises 15 residues. The CDR3 region is CASSLVPRAGETQYF. The DNA for the CDR3 is TGCGCCAGCAGCTTGGTCCCCAGGGCCGGGGAGACCCAGTACTTC.

The gene calls are TRBV5-4 and TRBJ1-2, with D maybe TRBD1 (6 bases). The CDR3 length is 11 residues. V lost 2 bases and J lost 9, with 8 bases in between. CDR1 and CDR2 (germline): SGHNT, YYREEE (reference sequence). The CDR3 sequence is CASSFDRSYTF. The CDR3, as DNA: TGTGCCAGCAGCTTCGACAGGAGCTACACCTTC.

This clone was observed a handful of times. The V and J genes are TRBV4-1 and TRBJ2-7; D gene ambiguous. CDR3 length: 15 amino acids. Trimming removed 1 base from V and 0 bases from J, with 10 bases in between. Per the germline V gene, CDR1 is MGHRA and CDR2 is YSYEKL. In nucleotides, the CDR3 is TGCGCCAGCAGCCAAGCCATGTTCAGCTCCTACGAGCAGTACTTC. It encodes CASSQAMFSSYEQYF.

The V call is TRBV9, the J call TRBJ1-3; D might be TRBD1 (6 bases). V shed 3 bases and J shed 2 bases, with 15 bases lying between them. The length of the CDR3 is 16 residues. Germline CDR1 reads SGDLS; CDR2 reads YYNGEE. CDR3 sequence (DNA): TGTGCCAGCAGCGCCGCAGAATCAGGGGCTGGAAACACCATATATTTT. Protein: CASSAAESGAGNTIYF.